This T cell receptor (beta chain) stems from a study of shared clonotypes between healthy human individuals. The naive CD8 fraction comprised CD45RO-negative cells positively selected for CCR7 and excluded terminally differentiated effector memory CD45RA+ cells. Measured with immunoSEQ multiplex PCR; TCRdb has only the in-frame clones, and not every one. Of about 2,100,000 clones in the sample, roughly 91% were seen once. Trimming removed 6 bases from V and 8 bases from J, with 19 bases in between. Germline assignment: CDR1 MNHEY and CDR2 SVGAGI. The CDR3 runs to 15 residues. The sequence derives from a man aged 18 to 30 in good health. Some clones in this sample may be carry-over from other donors' samples. The chain couples TRBV6-5 to TRBJ1-4; possibly TRBD1 for D (5 bases). Sequenced material: naive CD8+ T cells from PBMCs. CDR3 amino acids: CASRTGTTVGEKLFF. Written as DNA, the CDR3 is TGTGCCAGCAGAACCGGGACGACGGTGGGGGAAAAACTGTTTTTT.